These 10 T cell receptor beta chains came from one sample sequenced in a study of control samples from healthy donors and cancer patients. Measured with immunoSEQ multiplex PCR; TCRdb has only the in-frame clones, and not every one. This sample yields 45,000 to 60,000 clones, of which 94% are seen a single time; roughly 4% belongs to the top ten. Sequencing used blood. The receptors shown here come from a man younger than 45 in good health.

The CDR3 reads CASSRTGGEETQYF. The CDR3, as DNA: TGTGCCAGCAGCCGTACAGGGGGCGAAGAGACCCAGTACTTC. This chain joins TRBV11-2 and TRBJ2-5; 9 bases map to TRBD1. Looked up from germline, CDR1 is SGHAT and CDR2 is FQNNGV. The CDR3 totals 14 residues. The V and J ends lost 5 bases and 3 bases, in that order; junction bases with no gene match: 4.

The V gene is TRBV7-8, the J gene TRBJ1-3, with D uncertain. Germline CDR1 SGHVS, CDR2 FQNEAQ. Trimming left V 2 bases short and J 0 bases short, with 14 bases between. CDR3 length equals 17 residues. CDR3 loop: CASSLLGLSLSGNTIYF. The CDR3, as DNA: TGTGCCAGCAGCTTATTAGGACTGTCTCTCTCTGGAAACACCATATATTTT. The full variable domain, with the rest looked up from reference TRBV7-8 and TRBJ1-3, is GAGVSQSPRYKVAKRGQDVALRCDPISGHVSLFWYQQALGQGPEFLTYFQNEAQLDKSGLPSDRFFAERPEGSVSTLKIQRTQQEDSAVYLCASSLLGLSLSGNTIYFGEGSWLTVV.

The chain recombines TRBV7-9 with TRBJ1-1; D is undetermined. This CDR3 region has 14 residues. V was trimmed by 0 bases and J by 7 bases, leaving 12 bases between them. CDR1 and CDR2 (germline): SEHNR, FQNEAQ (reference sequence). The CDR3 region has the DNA TGTGCCAGCAGCTTAGCCGGCGGGGTCGGTGAAGCTTTCTTT. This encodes CASSLAGGVGEAFF.

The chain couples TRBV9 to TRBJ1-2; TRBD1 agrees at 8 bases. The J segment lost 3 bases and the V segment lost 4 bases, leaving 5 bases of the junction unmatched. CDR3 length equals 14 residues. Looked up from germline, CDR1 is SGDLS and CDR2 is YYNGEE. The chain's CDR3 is CASSPGTGDYGYTF. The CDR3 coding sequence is TGTGCCAGCAGCCCAGGGACAGGTGACTATGGCTACACCTTC.

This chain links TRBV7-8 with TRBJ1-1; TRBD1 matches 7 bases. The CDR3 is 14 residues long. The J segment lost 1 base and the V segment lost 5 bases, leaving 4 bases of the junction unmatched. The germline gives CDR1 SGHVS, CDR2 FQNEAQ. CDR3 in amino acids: CASSNRGTNTEAFF. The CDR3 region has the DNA TGTGCCAGCAGCAACAGGGGAACGAACACTGAAGCTTTCTTT.

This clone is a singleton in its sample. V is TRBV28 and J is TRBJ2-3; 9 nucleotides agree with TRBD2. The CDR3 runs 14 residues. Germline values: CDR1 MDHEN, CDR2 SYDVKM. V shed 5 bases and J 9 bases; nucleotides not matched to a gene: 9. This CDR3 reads CASSTAGGLETQYF. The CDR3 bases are TGTGCCAGCAGTACTGCGGGGGGGCTGGAAACGCAGTATTTT.

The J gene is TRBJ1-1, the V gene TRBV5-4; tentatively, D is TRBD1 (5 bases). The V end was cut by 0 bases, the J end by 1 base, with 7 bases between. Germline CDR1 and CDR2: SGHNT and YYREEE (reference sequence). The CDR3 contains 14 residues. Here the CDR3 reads CASSLAGPNTEAFF. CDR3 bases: TGTGCCAGCAGCTTGGCGGGACCGAACACTGAAGCTTTCTTT.

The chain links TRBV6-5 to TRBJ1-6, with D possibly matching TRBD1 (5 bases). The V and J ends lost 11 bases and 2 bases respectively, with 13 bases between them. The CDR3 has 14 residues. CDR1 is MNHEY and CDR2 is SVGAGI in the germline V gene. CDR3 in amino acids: CAGSAGPYNSPLHF. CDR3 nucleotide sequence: TGTGCCGGCTCCGCGGGACCCTATAATTCACCCCTCCACTTT.

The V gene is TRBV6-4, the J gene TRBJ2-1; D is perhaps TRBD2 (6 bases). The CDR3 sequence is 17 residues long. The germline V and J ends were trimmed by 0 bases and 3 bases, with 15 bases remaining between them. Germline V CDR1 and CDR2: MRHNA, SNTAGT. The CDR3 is CASSDSVSPGLYNEQFF. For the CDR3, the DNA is TGTGCCAGCAGTGACTCGGTTTCTCCGGGACTCTACAATGAGCAGTTCTTC.

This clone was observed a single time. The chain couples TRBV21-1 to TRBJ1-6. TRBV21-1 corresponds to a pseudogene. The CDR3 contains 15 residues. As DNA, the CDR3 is TGTGCCAGCAGCACCCTGCCTGGGGGGGATTCACCCCTCCACTTT. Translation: CASSTLPGGDSPLHF.